This T cell receptor (beta chain) was captured by sequencing in a study of cytomegalovirus exposure and HLA in healthy donors. A word on this clone: Its antigen is currently unknown.

Study outcomes and limitations: The study found most TCR sequences rare, yet found some public TCRs in many donors. Later analysis identified about 17,000 TCR beta sequences associated with HLA alleles, using a false discovery rate threshold of 0.05.

PCR employed 60 Vbeta and 13 Jbeta primers. Produced via immunoSEQ multiplex PCR; TCRdb's table is partial and in-frame only. The data show about 87,000 clones, with around 68% seen just once and 20% to 25% held by the top ten. Trimming removed 1 base at V and 2 bases at J, with 13 bases between. Germline CDR1 and CDR2: SGHDT and YYEEEE. CDR3 length: 16 amino acids. Sequencing input: PBMCs. The clonotype was recovered from a man aged 25-45 years in good health and CMV-seropositive. V and J are TRBV5-6 and TRBJ1-5; D ambiguous. The CDR3 nucleotides are TGTGCCAGCAGCTTGAGTGGGTTGGGCCGCAATCAGCCCCAGCATTTT. It encodes CASSLSGLGRNQPQHF.